Listed here are 17 T cell receptor beta chains from one sample, sequenced in a study of blood T cell repertoires in COVID-19. Here immunoSEQ multiplex PCR was the method, and the copy in TCRdb shows in-frame clones only, minus some. Altogether about 77,000 clones are present, 80% being singletons, with the ten largest covering under 5.5%. Sequenced material: peripheral blood. The receptor set was obtained from a woman in her 70s with acute or convalescent COVID-19.

J is TRBJ1-2 and V is TRBV9; no clear D gene. CDR3 size: 13 residues. Germline CDR1 SGDLS, CDR2 YYNGEE. Trimming shortened V by 1 base and J by 5 bases, and 9 bases separated the two germline ends. CDR3 residues: CASSVNNEYGYTF. DNA of the CDR3: TGTGCCAGCAGCGTAAATAATGAGTATGGCTACACCTTC.

Remarks on this clone: At one boundary the junction diverges from the germline segment, which might be a read error. CDR3 protein: CASSPLAGAAGEQFF. As DNA, the CDR3 is TGTGCTAGCAGCCCACTAGCGGGGGCCGCGGGTGAGCAGTTCTTC. The V and J genes are TRBV7-7 and TRBJ2-1; 11 nucleotides agree with TRBD2. Germline assignment: CDR1 SSHAT and CDR2 FNYEAQ (reference sequence). CDR3 length: 15 amino acids.

V and J are TRBV10-3 and TRBJ2-1, with 7 nucleotides matching TRBD2. The J segment lost 4 bases and the V segment lost 3 bases, leaving 6 bases of the junction unmatched. Germline loops: CDR1 ENHRY, CDR2 SYGVKD. The CDR3 extends over 15 amino acids. CDR3 in amino acids: CAISDRWGGYNEQFF. The CDR3 DNA is TGTGCCATCAGTGACCGGTGGGGGGGATACAATGAGCAGTTCTTC.

CDR3 sequence (DNA): TGTGCCAGCAGCTTTAGATTCGGGGACTCCTACGAGCAGTACTTC. This translates into CASSFRFGDSYEQYF. The V call is TRBV11-3, the J call TRBJ2-7, with D perhaps matching TRBD2 (5 bases). The germline V and J ends were trimmed by 3 bases and 0 bases, with 12 bases remaining between them. Germline V gene sequence: CDR1 SGHNT, CDR2 YENEEA. The CDR3 is 15 residues long.

The V call is TRBV10-1, the J call TRBJ1-6, with D possibly TRBD1 on 6 matching bases. The germline V gene has CDR1 WNHNN and CDR2 SYGVQD (reference sequence). Trimming took 6 bases from V and 10 from J, leaving 19 bases between them. This CDR3 spans 15 amino acids. The CDR3 bases are TGCGCCAGCAGCGCTGGGCTGGGGGCTGACTCACCCCTCCACTTT. Translating gives CASSAGLGADSPLHF.

The gene calls are TRBV12-3 or TRBV12-4 and TRBJ1-4, with 7 bases aligning to TRBD1. The V and J ends lost 6 bases and 5 bases, in that order; junction bases with no gene match: 3. This CDR3 comprises 13 residues. The CDR3 DNA reads TGTGCCAGCAGGGGACAGCCAAATGAAAAACTGTTTTTT. It specifies CASRGQPNEKLFF.

This chain uses TRBV3-1 (or the pseudogene TRBV3-2) with TRBJ2-2; 7 bases fit TRBD1. Germline V lookup: CDR1 LGHDT, CDR2 YNNKEL (reference sequence). This CDR3 is built from 17 residues. V lost 4 bases and J lost 3; bases outside the gene matches: 11. The CDR3 region is CASSRRPGTADTGELFF. CDR3 coding DNA: TGTGCCAGCAGCCGAAGACCCGGGACAGCCGACACCGGGGAGCTGTTTTTT.

This chain links TRBV11-2 with TRBJ2-7; the match to TRBD2 covers 7 bases. Germline V gene sequence: CDR1 SGHAT, CDR2 FQNNGV. V was clipped by 2 bases and J by 3 bases; unmatched bases: 16. There are 18 residues in the CDR3. The chain's CDR3 is CASSLRISTGRGFYEQYF. CDR3 bases: TGTGCCAGCAGCTTAAGGATCTCCACGGGGCGGGGGTTCTACGAGCAGTACTTC.

This chain connects TRBV19 to TRBJ2-3; D may be TRBD2 (6 bases). Trimming stripped 5 bases from V and 3 bases from J, with 12 bases between. Germline CDR1 and CDR2: LNHDA and SQIVND (reference sequence). The CDR3 extends over 14 amino acids. Here the CDR3 reads CASSVGLSTDTQYF. The CDR3, as DNA: TGTGCCAGTAGTGTGGGACTTTCGACAGATACGCAGTATTTT.

For the CDR3, the DNA is TGTGCCAGCAGCCCCAGCGGGGGTTATAGCAATCAGCCCCAGCATTTT. Translating gives CASSPSGGYSNQPQHF. The genes are TRBV7-8 and TRBJ1-5; perhaps TRBD1 as D (5 bases). Trimming removed 5 bases at V and 0 bases at J, with 14 bases between. This CDR3 has 16 residues. Germline CDR1 SGHVS, CDR2 FQNEAQ.

This chain uses TRBV19 with TRBJ1-2; 10 bases are a match to TRBD1. CDR1 LNHDA and CDR2 SQIVND come from the germline V gene (reference sequence). V trimming: 6 bases; J trimming: 8 bases; junction bases outside the gene matches: 9. The CDR3 consists of 14 residues. The CDR3 protein is CASRAGQGDEGYTF. The CDR3 coding sequence is TGTGCCAGTAGAGCCGGACAGGGGGATGAAGGCTACACCTTC. Full variable domain (outside the CDR3, taken from reference TRBV19 and TRBJ1-2): DGGITQSPKYLFRKEGQNVTLSCEQNLNHDAMYWYRQDPGQGLRLIYYSQIVNDFQKGDIAEGYSVSREKKESFPLTVTSAQKNPTAFYLCASRAGQGDEGYTFGSGTRLTVV.

This clone was detected only once. The rearrangement links TRBV4-1 to TRBJ2-1; 8 bases are a match to TRBD2. With 4 bases clipped from V and 6 bases from J, the junction kept 5 bases outside the gene matches. CDR1 MGHRA and CDR2 YSYEKL come from the germline V gene. The CDR3 is made up of 14 amino acids. Here the CDR3 DNA reads TGCGCCAGCAGCCTGTCCGGGGGGGCCAATGAGCAGTTCTTC. Protein: CASSLSGGANEQFF.

V is TRBV13 and J is TRBJ1-1; TRBD1 aligns across 7 bases. The CDR3 is 15 amino acids. Germline values: CDR1 PRHDT, CDR2 FYEKMQ (reference sequence). J was trimmed by 2 bases and V by 3 bases; bases with no gene match: 6. The CDR3 reads CASSFRTGRNTEAFF. CDR3 sequence (DNA): TGTGCCAGCAGCTTTCGGACAGGAAGAAACACTGAAGCTTTCTTT.

The chain has TRBV5-6 and TRBJ1-1; no definite D call. CDR1 is SGHDT and CDR2 is YYEEEE in the germline V gene. This CDR3 region has 15 residues. Trimming cost V 0 bases and J 2 bases, with 11 bases left between them. The CDR3 loop reads CASSLGYPRNTEAFF. The CDR3 nucleotides are TGTGCCAGCAGCTTGGGGTACCCGCGCAACACTGAAGCTTTCTTT.

This sequence joins TRBV7-6 and TRBJ1-1; 7 bases are shared with TRBD1. There are 15 residues in the CDR3. The junction had 3 bases not matched to a gene; V was cut back by 1 base and J by 1 base. Germline loops: CDR1 SGHVS, CDR2 FNYEAQ. For the CDR3, the DNA is TGTGCCAGCAGCTTAGTCCAGGGGGGGAACACTGAAGCTTTCTTT. Translating gives CASSLVQGGNTEAFF.

V is TRBV4-1 and J is TRBJ1-1; D perhaps matches TRBD1 (5 bases). Germline V gene lookup returns CDR1 MGHRA and CDR2 YSYEKL. The CDR3 consists of 15 residues. V lost 0 bases and J 4 bases, leaving 12 bases between the germline ends. The CDR3 region has the DNA TGCGCCAGCAGCCAAGAAGGGGTCGGGGGCACTGAAGCTTTCTTT. It encodes CASSQEGVGGTEAFF.

The chain recombines TRBV9 with TRBJ2-1; TRBD2 is a possible D gene (6 bases). CDR3 length equals 14 residues. Germline CDR1 and CDR2: SGDLS and YYNGEE. Trimming removed 0 bases at V and 5 bases at J, with 9 bases between. CDR3: CASSVGWEDNEQFF. CDR3 nucleotides: TGTGCCAGCAGCGTAGGGTGGGAGGACAATGAGCAGTTCTTC.